This T cell receptor (beta chain) comes out of a study of T cells in Graves' hyperthyroidism and ophthalmopathy. This clonotype has ten or more counts. Germline CDR1 and CDR2: GTSNPN and SVGIG (reference sequence). This CDR3 spans 15 amino acids. The germline V and J ends were trimmed by 0 bases and 5 bases, with 14 bases remaining between them. Regions amplified from RNA transcripts were the TCR beta CDR3 regions. First-round RT-PCR with HTBI primers amplified the TCR CDR3 region. TCRdb re-analysed the multiplex PCR reads in MiXCR, keeping a single row per CDR3 protein. The top ten clones hold about 19% of a sample with roughly 350,000 distinct CDR3 sequences, roughly 15% of them seen once.

Sequenced input: blood. The J gene is TRBJ2-1, the V gene TRBV30; D possibly corresponds to TRBD2 (6 bases). The clonotype comes from a woman aged 25 to 39 with Graves' ophthalmopathy. The CDR3 coding sequence is TGTGCCTGGAGTGTACAGGCGGGGAAGAACAATGAGCAGTTCTTC. Translated, it gives CAWSVQAGKNNEQFF.